This T cell receptor beta chain was captured in a study of cytomegalovirus exposure and HLA in healthy donors. Overall study: As an earlier analysis found, about 200 million T cells yielded approximately 100 million unique TCR beta sequences.

Findings and limits, study-wide: Altogether, about 160 TCR beta chains were recorded as cytomegalovirus-associated.

The study ran its PCR with 60 Vbeta and 13 Jbeta primers. The protocol was immunoSEQ multiplex PCR, while the TCRdb copy is restricted to in-frame clones and leaves out a portion. This table holds 85,000 to 95,000 clones, approximately 7.7% found once. Trimming stripped 1 base from V and 4 bases from J, with 23 bases between. The CDR3 spans 19 residues. Germline V gene data show CDR1 as LNHDA and CDR2 as SQIVND (reference sequence). This clone was seen a few times. Its antigen is not known. The chain combines TRBV19 with TRBJ2-1; a possible D gene is TRBD2 (10 bases). This TCR came from a man aged 45-65 years in good health and CMV-seronegative. Sequenced material: PBMCs. CDR3 in DNA: TGTGCCAGTAGTATAGTGGGACAGGGTTGGACTAGCGGATACAATGAGCAGTTCTTC. This sequence encodes CASSIVGQGWTSGYNEQFF.